Listed here is a single T cell receptor (beta chain). Its antigen is still unknown. This sample stems from a study of T-cell memory formation after mild COVID-19. As for the study in general: TCR clusters were mostly donor specific.

TCRdb passed the 5' RACE reads through MiXCR, listing each CDR3 protein once. The table lists more than 250,000 distinct CDR3 sequences, roughly 17% of them singletons. Notes on the study in general: For contracting clones, CD4+ ones sat mainly in CM and EM, CD8+ in EMRA. Unconfirmed was the SARS-CoV-2 specificity of second-wave clones that peaked on day 37. CD4/CD8 balance held among clones contracting day 15 to 85, and later expanders leaned CD4+.

The TCR originated in a man aged 18 to 30 who had mild COVID-19 (a few samples of this study predate the infection). Cell type and time point are not known. The sample was PBMCs or a T cell subset sorted from them (not recorded which).

CDR3 region: CATSRLGVVQPQHF. In nucleotides, the CDR3 is TGTGCCACCAGCAGACTAGGGGTAGTGCAGCCCCAGCATTTT. The rearrangement uses TRBV15 and TRBJ1-5; D is perhaps TRBD1 (5 bases). The CDR3 spans 14 residues. Germline V lookup: CDR1 LNHNV, CDR2 YYDKDF (reference sequence). V shed 2 bases and J shed 7 bases, with 12 bases lying between them.